The 19 T cell receptor beta chains reported below all come from one sample, sequenced in a study of early T cells in non-severe SARS-CoV-2 infection (dated by TCRdb to about 2021). The library was made by 5' RACE. TCRdb records NextSeq 500 as the sequencer. The public reads were quality trimmed at Q25 with fastp and then assembled into clones with MiXCR by TCRdb, keeping productive beta chains. CDR3 protein sequences are deduplicated, and each keeps its most common genes and DNA. This sample gives roughly 27,000 distinct CDR3 sequences in total; 4% to 5% of them show up just once. Approximately 4% of the sample belongs to the ten largest clones. Sequences were obtained from whole blood. These TCRs come from an adult who was a healthcare worker with PCR-confirmed SARS-CoV-2 infection or an uninfected control (not recorded which).

As concerns this clonotype: A much bigger clone sits one base away, suggesting this may be a read error. Since the CDR3 does not end with the conserved phenylalanine or tryptophan, this likely comes from a read error. The chain couples TRBV13 to TRBJ2-1, with D perhaps TRBD1 or TRBD2 (5 bases each). Germline V gene lookup returns CDR1 PRHDT and CDR2 FYEKMQ (reference sequence). The CDR3 has 15 amino acids. V was pared by 2 bases and J by 7 bases, with 15 bases between. The CDR3 loop is CASSLSLAPGNEQFL. The DNA of the CDR3 is TGTGCCAGCAGCTTAAGCCTAGCTCCAGGGAATGAGCAGTTCCTC.

This clonotype appeared a few times. The V and J genes are TRBV10-3 and TRBJ2-1; 10 positions match TRBD2. V trimming: 5 bases; J trimming: 2 bases; junction bases outside the gene matches: 0. In germline, CDR1 is ENHRY, CDR2 SYGVKD. This CDR3 is 14 amino acids long. CDR3 loop: CAISTSGAYNEQFF. CDR3 nucleotide sequence: TGTGCCATCAGTACTAGCGGGGCCTACAATGAGCAGTTCTTC.

This clonotype was picked up many times. The rearrangement links TRBV7-9 to TRBJ2-7; 10 bases align to TRBD2. The CDR3 runs 12 residues. J lost 13 bases, V lost 5 bases, and 8 bases had no gene match. Per the germline V gene, CDR1 is SEHNR and CDR2 is FQNEAQ (reference sequence). The CDR3 region is CASSPNSGRRYF. The CDR3 DNA reads TGTGCCAGCAGCCCGAATAGCGGGAGGCGTTACTTC.

This clonotype has only a few counts. The chain recombines TRBV29-1 with TRBJ1-1; D is undetermined. The CDR3 has 11 amino acids. V lost 7 bases and J lost 3, with 9 bases in between. Germline V CDR1 and CDR2: SQVTM, ANQGSEA. CDR3 loop: CSGRRDTEAFF. The CDR3 nucleotides are TGCAGCGGTCGTCGAGACACTGAAGCTTTCTTT.

This clonotype was counted between two and nine times. The V call is TRBV5-1, the J call TRBJ2-1; D uncertain. V was cut by 4 bases and J by 11 bases, with 16 bases left in between. The CDR3 runs 13 residues. CDR1 SGHRS and CDR2 YFSETQ come from the germline V gene. The DNA of the CDR3 is TGCGCCAGCAGCCCGAAAACAGACCCGAAGCAGTTCTTC. It is translated as CASSPKTDPKQFF.

This clonotype was detected only a few times. This chain links TRBV28 with TRBJ2-7; TRBD1 might be the D (5 bases). The V gene's germline CDR1 is MDHEN and CDR2 SYDVKM. Trimming cost V 6 bases and J 3 bases, with 6 bases left between them. This CDR3 is built from 11 residues. The CDR3 is CASSDSYEQYF. The CDR3 region has the DNA TGTGCCAGCAGCGACAGCTACGAGCAGTACTTC.

This clonotype was recorded at least ten times. This CDR3 is CASSFGQANTEAFF. For the CDR3, the DNA is TGTGCCAGCAGTTTCGGACAGGCGAACACTGAAGCTTTCTTT. The rearrangement joins TRBV12-3 or TRBV12-4 to TRBJ1-1, with 7 positions matching TRBD1. V was pared by 3 bases and J by 1 base, with 2 bases of the junction left unmatched. The length of the CDR3 is 14 residues.

This clonotype was seen more than once but under ten times. The chain employs TRBV27 and TRBJ1-5; D unresolved. The CDR3 sequence is 14 residues long. Germline assignment: CDR1 MNHEY and CDR2 SMNVEV (reference sequence). V was pared by 10 bases and J by 2 bases, with 15 bases between. CDR3 sequence reads: CATRPIDGNQPQHF. The CDR3 nucleotides read TGTGCCACTCGCCCCATTGATGGCAATCAGCCCCAGCATTTT.

As regards this clonotype: As the CDR3 is not closed by the conserved phenylalanine or tryptophan, this likely results from a read error. The chain joins TRBV18 to TRBJ2-2; 9 nucleotides match TRBD2. Germline V CDR1 and CDR2: KGHSH, LQKENI. J was trimmed by 1 base and V by 0 bases; bases with no gene match: 0. The CDR3 contains 16 residues. Here the CDR3 DNA reads TGTGCCAGCTCACCACCAGCGGGAGGGAACACCGGGGAGCTGTTTATT. The encoded protein is CASSPPAGGNTGELFI.

This rearrangement joins TRBV6-2 or TRBV6-3 to TRBJ2-3; no firm D call. The CDR3 has 12 amino acids. With 2 bases removed from V and 4 bases from J, the gap between germline ends came to 4 bases. Germline V CDR1 and CDR2: MNHEY, SVGEGT. In DNA, the CDR3 is TGTGCCAGCAGTTACGGCTCAGATACGCAGTATTTT. Its protein is CASSYGSDTQYF.

This clonotype has ten or more counts. The chain uses TRBV9 and TRBJ2-1; D is ambiguous. The germline CDR1 and CDR2 sequences are SGDLS and YYNGEE. This CDR3 region has 14 residues. Deletions cut 4 bases from V and 6 bases from J, with 14 bases between. The CDR3 here is CASSNTGRPNEQFF. The CDR3 DNA reads as TGTGCCAGCAGCAACACGGGTCGTCCCAATGAGCAGTTCTTC.

In this sample, this clonotype turned up a few times. This chain links TRBV6-1 with TRBJ2-7, with a tentative D call TRBD1 (6 bases). This CDR3 comprises 14 residues. The germline V gene has CDR1 MNHNS and CDR2 SASEGT. V lost 7 bases and J 2 bases, leaving 15 bases between the germline ends. CDR3 sequence reads: CASKSRQEAYEQYF. The DNA for the CDR3 is TGTGCCAGCAAGTCCAGACAGGAGGCCTACGAGCAGTACTTC.

Many counts were recorded for this clonotype. CDR3 nucleotides: TGTGCCAGCAGCGTAGAAGACGGAACCTACGAGCAGTACTTC. This translates into CASSVEDGTYEQYF. The rearrangement joins TRBV9 to TRBJ2-7; D gene unclear. CDR3 length equals 14 residues. Germline V gene lookup returns CDR1 SGDLS and CDR2 YYNGEE. With 0 bases removed from V and 2 bases from J, the gap between germline ends came to 9 bases.

The sample holds many counts of this clonotype. The V gene is TRBV30, the J gene TRBJ1-1; D unclear. V gave up 2 bases and J gave up 7 bases, with 8 bases separating them. This CDR3 region has 11 residues. Germline values: CDR1 GTSNPN, CDR2 SVGIG (reference sequence). The CDR3: CAWSQSGEAFF. Here the CDR3 DNA reads TGTGCCTGGAGTCAGAGCGGTGAAGCTTTCTTT.

In this sample, this clonotype turned up many times. This chain's CDR3 is CASSSRTGTGGTEAFF. CDR3 nucleotides: TGTGCCAGCAGCTCCCGGACAGGGACCGGAGGGACTGAAGCTTTCTTT. V is TRBV9 and J is TRBJ1-1, with 8 positions matching TRBD1. The CDR3 loop spans 16 amino acids. Germline V gives CDR1 SGDLS, CDR2 YYNGEE. The ends lost 4 bases at V and 5 bases at J; junction bases unmatched: 13.

Only a few counts were recorded for this clonotype. The CDR3 DNA reads as TGTGCCAGCAGTTTGACTAGCTCCTACGAGCAGTACTTC. Protein product: CASSLTSSYEQYF. The chain joins TRBV27 to TRBJ2-7; TRBD2 might be the D (6 bases). The CDR3 consists of 13 residues. CDR1 and CDR2 (germline): MNHEY, SMNVEV (reference sequence). V was shortened by 3 bases and J by 0 bases, with 6 bases between the two germline ends.

Many counts were recorded for this clonotype. This chain links TRBV2 with TRBJ2-1; a weak D match, TRBD1 (6 bases). V dropped 6 bases and J dropped 16 bases, with 13 bases sitting between them. Germline CDR1 SNHLY, CDR2 FYNNEI. This CDR3 comprises 10 residues. The CDR3 DNA follows: TGTGCCAGCAGCCAGGGGCCTATATTCTTC. Its translation: CASSQGPIFF.

V and J are TRBV5-4 and TRBJ2-1; 7 bases are a match to TRBD2. The V gene end was trimmed by 2 bases and the J gene end by 10 bases; junction bases not matched to a gene: 6. CDR1 and CDR2 from the germline V gene are SGHNT and YYREEE (reference sequence). This CDR3 has 13 residues. The CDR3 bases are TGTGCCAGCAGCTTTCGGAGCGGGATAGAGCAGTTCTTC. Its protein is CASSFRSGIEQFF.

In this sample, this clonotype turned up many times. This chain joins TRBV5-4 and TRBJ2-3; TRBD2 agrees at 11 bases. This CDR3 region has 16 residues. V dropped 3 bases and J dropped 3; count of bases not matched to a gene: 6. CDR1 SGHNT and CDR2 YYREEE come from the germline V gene (reference sequence). The CDR3 reads CASSSQTSGTTDTQYF. CDR3 bases: TGTGCCAGCAGCTCCCAGACTAGCGGGACGACAGATACGCAGTATTTT.